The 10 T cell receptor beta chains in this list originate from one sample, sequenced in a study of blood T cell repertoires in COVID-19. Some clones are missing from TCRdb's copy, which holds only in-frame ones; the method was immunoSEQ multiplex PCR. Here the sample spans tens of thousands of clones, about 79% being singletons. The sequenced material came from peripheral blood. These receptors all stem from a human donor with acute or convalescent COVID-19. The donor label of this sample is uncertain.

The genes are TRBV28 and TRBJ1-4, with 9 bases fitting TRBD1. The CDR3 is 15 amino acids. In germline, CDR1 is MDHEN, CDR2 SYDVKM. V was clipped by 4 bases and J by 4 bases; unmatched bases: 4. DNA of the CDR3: TGTGCCAGCAGTTGGGCGACAGGGGGTAATGAAAAACTGTTTTTT. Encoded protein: CASSWATGGNEKLFF.

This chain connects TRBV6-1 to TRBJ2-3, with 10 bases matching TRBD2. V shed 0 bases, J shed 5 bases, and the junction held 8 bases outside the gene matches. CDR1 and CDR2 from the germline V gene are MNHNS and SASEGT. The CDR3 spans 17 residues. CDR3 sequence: CASSEAQAGGPQDTQYF. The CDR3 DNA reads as TGTGCCAGCAGTGAAGCTCAAGCGGGGGGGCCTCAAGATACGCAGTATTTT.

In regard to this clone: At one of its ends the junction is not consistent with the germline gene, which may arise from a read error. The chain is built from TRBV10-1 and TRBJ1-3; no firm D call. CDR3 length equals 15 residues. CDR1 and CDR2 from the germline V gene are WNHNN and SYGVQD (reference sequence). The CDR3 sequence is CASSQSTTPGNTIYF. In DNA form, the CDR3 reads TGCGCCAGCAGTCAGTCTACTACACCTGGAAACACCATATATTTT.

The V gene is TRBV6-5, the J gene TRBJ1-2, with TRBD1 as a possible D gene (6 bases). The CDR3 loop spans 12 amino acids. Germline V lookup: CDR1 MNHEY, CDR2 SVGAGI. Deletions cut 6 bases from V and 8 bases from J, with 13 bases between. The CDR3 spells CASSSDRWGYTF. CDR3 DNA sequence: TGTGCCAGCAGCTCCGACAGGTGGGGCTACACCTTC.

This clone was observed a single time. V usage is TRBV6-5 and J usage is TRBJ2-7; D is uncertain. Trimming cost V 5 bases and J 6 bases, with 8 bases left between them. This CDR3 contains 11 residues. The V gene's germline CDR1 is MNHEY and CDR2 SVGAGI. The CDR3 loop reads CASSRSGEQYF. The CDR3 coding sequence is TGTGCCAGCAGTAGGTCGGGCGAGCAGTACTTC.

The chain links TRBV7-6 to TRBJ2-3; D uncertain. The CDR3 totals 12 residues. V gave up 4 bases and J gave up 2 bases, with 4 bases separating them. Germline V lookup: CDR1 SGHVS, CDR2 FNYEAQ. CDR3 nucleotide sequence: TGTGCCAGCAGCTCACACACAGATACGCAGTATTTT. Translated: CASSSHTDTQYF.

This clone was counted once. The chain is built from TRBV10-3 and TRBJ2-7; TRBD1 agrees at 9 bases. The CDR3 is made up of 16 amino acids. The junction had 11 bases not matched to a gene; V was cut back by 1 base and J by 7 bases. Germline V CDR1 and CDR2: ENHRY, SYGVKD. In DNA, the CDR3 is TGTGCCATCAGTGAGTACCCCGGGACAGGGTCGGGGGAGCAGTACTTC. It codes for CAISEYPGTGSGEQYF.

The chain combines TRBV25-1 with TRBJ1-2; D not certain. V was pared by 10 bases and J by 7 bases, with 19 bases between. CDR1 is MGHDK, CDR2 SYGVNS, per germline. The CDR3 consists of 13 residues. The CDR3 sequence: CATRSESGVGYTF. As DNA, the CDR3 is TGTGCCACTCGTAGCGAATCCGGAGTTGGCTACACCTTC.

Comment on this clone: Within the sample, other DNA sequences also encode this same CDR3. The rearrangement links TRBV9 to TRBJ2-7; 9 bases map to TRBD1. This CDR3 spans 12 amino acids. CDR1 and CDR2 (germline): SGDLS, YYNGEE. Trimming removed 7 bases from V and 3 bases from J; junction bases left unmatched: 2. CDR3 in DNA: TGTGCCAGCTCGGGACAGGGCTACGAGCAGTACTTC. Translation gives CASSGQGYEQYF.

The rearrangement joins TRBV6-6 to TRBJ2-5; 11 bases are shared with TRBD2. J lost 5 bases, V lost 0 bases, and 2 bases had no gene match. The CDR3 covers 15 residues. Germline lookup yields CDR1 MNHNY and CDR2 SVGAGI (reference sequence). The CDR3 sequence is CASSYSSGGVETQYF. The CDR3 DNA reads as TGTGCCAGCAGTTACTCTAGCGGGGGGGTCGAGACCCAGTACTTC.